This T cell receptor beta chain was sequenced for a study of blood T cell repertoires in COVID-19. Authors' methods: Using reference gene primer amplification, nucleated cell counts were estimated. TCRdb's copy holds only in-frame clones and misses some; the assay was immunoSEQ multiplex PCR. V and J calls and clone size come straight from that table; D and trimming were deduced from the DNA. The table lists a few hundred thousand clones, around 83% of them singletons. Shortly before study entry, within 2 weeks, exposed participants had met a COVID-19 case. Trimming took 0 bases from V and 0 from J, leaving 6 bases between them. Germline assignment: CDR1 SGHTA and CDR2 FQGNSA. This CDR3 spans 16 amino acids. In its sample, this clone was seen a few times.

The source material was PBMCs or T cells enriched from blood (not recorded which). The chain is built from TRBV7-2 and TRBJ2-6; D possibly corresponds to TRBD2 (5 bases). The TCR originated in a woman aged 50 to 60 who had been exposed to COVID-19. CDR3 residues: CASSLAGVSGANVLTF. DNA of the CDR3: TGTGCCAGCAGCTTAGCGGGAGTCTCTGGGGCCAACGTCCTGACTTTC.